This TCR beta chain was sequenced for a study of blood T cell repertoires in COVID-19. As for this clone: The same CDR3 is also encoded by other DNA sequences in this sample.

Per germline, CDR1 KGHSH and CDR2 LQKENI. The V gene end was trimmed by 3 bases and the J gene end by 3 bases; junction bases not matched to a gene: 7. The CDR3 has 15 amino acids. Clones were read by immunoSEQ multiplex PCR, and TCRdb kept only the in-frame ones, dropping some. The sample yields some 270,000 clones, 80% to 90% seen once. The study assigned cohorts using participant-reported clinical history. Input material: PBMCs or T cells enriched from blood (not recorded which). This TCR was recovered from a woman aged 25 to 39 who had recovered from COVID-19. The rearrangement joins TRBV18 to TRBJ1-1, with 7 bases that match TRBD1. DNA for the CDR3: TGTGCCAGCTCACCGCGACAGGGAGGAGACACTGAAGCTTTCTTT. Translation: CASSPRQGGDTEAFF. Filled out from reference TRBV18 and TRBJ1-1, the complete variable domain reads NAGVMQNPRHLVRRRGQEARLRCSPMKGHSHVYWYRQLPEEGLKFMVYLQKENIIDESGMPKERFSAEFPKEGPSILRIQQVVRGDSAAYFCASSPRQGGDTEAFFGQGTRLTVV.